Listed below are T cell receptor beta chains from one sample, sequenced in a study of shared clonotypes between healthy human individuals. Method: immunoSEQ multiplex PCR; TCRdb's copy keeps in-frame clones and lacks some. The data hold 400,000 to 600,000 clones, with roughly 77% observed a single time. Source material: PBMCs. The source of these receptors is a woman aged 35 to 49 in good health. Some clones in this sample may be carry-over from other donors' samples. The CDR3 runs from the conserved cysteine through the conserved F or W. Where a row states a size, it is once, few, many or the class of an expanded clone; other rows omit it.

TRBJ2-4 | TRBV28 | once | CASSFVGENIQYF
- | TRBV5-6 | - | CASSLGQGFSEQYF
TRBJ2-6 | TRBV6-4 | many | CASSWADSGANVLTF
TRBJ1-4 | TRBV5-1 | - | CASSLNSGTNEKLFF
TRBJ1-1 | TRBV6-5 | - | CASRRGNENTEAFF
TRBJ2-1 | TRBV14 | - | CASSTGLAGGEQFF
TRBJ2-1 | TRBV27 | - | CASSLQGARGNEQFF
TRBJ1-2 | TRBV18 | few | CASSPGQGVSGYTF
TRBJ2-6 | TRBV27 | - | CASRGQGAGANVLTF
TRBJ1-5 | TRBV30 | - | CAWSASGGWVSNQPQHF
TRBJ1-2 | TRBV4-1 | - | CASSSQDRPGYGYTF
TRBJ1-1 | TRBV25-1 | - | CASSRVGTEAFF
TRBJ1-5 | TRBV2 | - | CASSEAGTWPQHF
TRBJ2-7 | TRBV5-1 | once | CASSRAAETLRGQYF
TRBJ2-3 | TRBV11-2 | - | CASSFGGDTQYF